Listed here are 31 T cell receptor beta chains from one sample, sequenced in a study of T cells in Graves' hyperthyroidism and ophthalmopathy. Regions amplified from RNA transcripts were the TCR beta CDR3 regions. The HTBI set primed first-round TCR CDR3 RT-PCR. MiXCR, run by TCRdb on the multiplex PCR reads, gives a single entry per CDR3 protein. The repertoire holds roughly 740,000 distinct CDR3 sequences, with about 16% as singletons. The sequenced sample consisted of blood. These receptors came from a man in his late teens or twenties with Graves' hyperthyroidism.

This clonotype occurred a few times. The chain has TRBV20-1 and TRBJ1-5, with D maybe TRBD1 (5 bases). The CDR3 length is 16 residues. Looked up from germline, CDR1 is DFQATT and CDR2 is SNEGSKA (reference sequence). V shed 0 bases and J shed 7 bases, with 19 bases lying between them. The DNA of the CDR3 is TGCAGTGCTAGAGATAGGAGACGGGGGGGTAACCAGCCCCAGCATTTT. This gives the protein CSARDRRRGGNQPQHF.

The chain is built from TRBV20-1 and TRBJ2-2, with TRBD1 matching over 7 bases. CDR1 DFQATT and CDR2 SNEGSKA come from the germline V gene (reference sequence). The CDR3 length is 15 residues. The V and J ends lost 1 base and 3 bases, in that order; junction bases with no gene match: 5. CDR3 coding DNA: TGCAGTGCTAGAGGACAGGGTGACGACACCGGGGAGCTGTTTTTT. Amino acid sequence: CSARGQGDDTGELFF.

In this sample, this clonotype turned up a few times. The V call is TRBV7-9, the J call TRBJ2-1, with 14 bases matching TRBD2. CDR1 is SEHNR and CDR2 is FQNEAQ in the germline V gene (reference sequence). There are 21 residues in the CDR3. After removal of 7 bases from V and 0 bases from J, the junction contained 17 bases not matched to a gene. The CDR3 here is CASTDPFRLAGGPRSYNEQFF. The CDR3 DNA sequence: TGTGCCAGCACCGACCCTTTTAGACTAGCGGGAGGGCCGCGCTCCTACAATGAGCAGTTCTTC.

This clonotype was detected only once. The chain couples TRBV3-1 to TRBJ2-3; TRBD1 or TRBD2 may be the D gene (7 bases each). The germline CDR1 and CDR2 sequences are LGHDT and YNNKEL (reference sequence). V gave up 5 bases and J gave up 6 bases, with 21 bases separating them. This CDR3 spans 16 amino acids. For the CDR3, the DNA is TGTGCCAGCAGCTTAGTGGGAGGGGGCTTCCTGGATACGCAGTATTTT. It specifies CASSLVGGGFLDTQYF.

The rearrangement uses TRBV5-1 and TRBJ2-3; 9 nucleotides agree with TRBD2. CDR1 and CDR2 (germline): SGHRS, YFSETQ. With 2 bases clipped from V and 5 bases from J, the junction kept 6 bases outside the gene matches. CDR3 length: 15 residues. The CDR3 region is CASSLGGLARDTQYF. DNA of the CDR3: TGCGCCAGCAGCTTAGGGGGACTAGCAAGAGATACGCAGTATTTT.

This clonotype was observed a handful of times. The gene calls are TRBV7-2 and TRBJ2-3, with 10 bases that match TRBD1. The length of the CDR3 is 15 residues. Trimming cost V 5 bases and J 6 bases; bases outside gene matches: 8. CDR1 and CDR2 (germline): SGHTA, FQGNSA. Here the CDR3 reads CASSPWGTGVDTQYF. CDR3 nucleotide sequence: TGTGCCAGCAGCCCCTGGGGGACAGGGGTCGATACGCAGTATTTT.

This clonotype was detected only a few times. V and J are TRBV24-1 and TRBJ1-4, with D uncertain. This CDR3 region has 16 residues. The germline V and J ends were trimmed by 4 bases and 0 bases, with 11 bases remaining between them. Germline V lookup: CDR1 KGHDR, CDR2 SFDVKD. In DNA, the CDR3 is TGTGCCACCAGTGACAGCCAGGCAGCAACTAATGAAAAACTGTTTTTT. This codes for CATSDSQAATNEKLFF.

CDR3 protein: CASRFIGNQPQHF. CDR3 in DNA: TGTGCCAGCAGGTTCATCGGCAATCAGCCCCAGCATTTT. V is TRBV28 and J is TRBJ1-5; no clear D. The germline V and J ends were trimmed by 6 bases and 2 bases, with 8 bases remaining between them. Germline assignment: CDR1 MDHEN and CDR2 SYDVKM. The CDR3 has 13 amino acids.

About this clonotype itself: This may be a read error: a much more frequent sequence differs by one nucleotide. CDR3 loop: CASSLPLYEQCF. Here the CDR3 DNA reads TGTGCCAGCAGTTTACCCCTCTACGAGCAGTGCTTC. V usage is TRBV28 and J usage is TRBJ2-7, with no clear D. The length of the CDR3 is 12 residues. Looked up from germline, CDR1 is MDHEN and CDR2 is SYDVKM.

This clonotype came up many times. CDR3 DNA sequence: TGTGCCAGCAGTTTAAGCCACGCAAGGCAGGGGAGGGAGACCCAGTACTTC. Protein sequence: CASSLSHARQGRETQYF. The rearrangement uses TRBV12-3 or TRBV12-4 and TRBJ2-5; TRBD1 or TRBD2 may be the D gene (6 bases each). Trimming cost V 2 bases and J 5 bases, with 21 bases left between them. The CDR3 runs 17 residues.

This clonotype was picked up many times. This chain connects TRBV2 to TRBJ1-5, with D unresolved. Trimming took 7 bases from V and 5 from J, leaving 12 bases between them. The CDR3 sequence is 13 residues long. Germline-derived CDR1 and CDR2 are SNHLY and FYNNEI. Here the CDR3 reads CASTPRPDQPQHF. The CDR3 DNA follows: TGTGCCAGCACGCCGCGGCCGGATCAGCCCCAGCATTTT.

This chain links TRBV24-1 with TRBJ2-3, with D possibly matching TRBD2 (6 bases). With 5 bases removed from V and 2 bases from J, the gap between germline ends came to 13 bases. Germline V gene sequence: CDR1 KGHDR, CDR2 SFDVKD. This CDR3 is 15 amino acids long. CDR3 region: CATSAGGRITDTQYF. CDR3 in DNA: TGTGCCACCAGTGCCGGGGGAAGGATCACAGATACGCAGTATTTT.

V gene TRBV5-5 combines with J gene TRBJ2-7; 9 bases match TRBD1. This CDR3 has 15 residues. V lost 3 bases, J lost 2 bases, and 6 bases stayed unmatched. Germline V gene sequence: CDR1 SGHKS, CDR2 YYEKEE (reference sequence). CDR3 amino acids: CASSSDRGDPYEQYF. In nucleotides, the CDR3 is TGTGCCAGCAGCTCGGACAGGGGAGATCCCTACGAGCAGTACTTC.

This clonotype was picked up many times. This sequence joins TRBV27 and TRBJ1-1, with D possibly TRBD1 on 5 matching bases. The CDR3 length is 14 residues. Trimming took 0 bases from V and 6 from J, leaving 11 bases between them. In germline, CDR1 is MNHEY, CDR2 SMNVEV (reference sequence). The CDR3 DNA reads TGTGCCAGCAGTTTATCCCCAGGGAAGGCTGAAGCTTTCTTT. This sequence encodes CASSLSPGKAEAFF.

The chain is built from TRBV25-1 and TRBJ2-3; TRBD2 matches 9 bases. V gave up 11 bases and J gave up 4 bases; unmatched junction bases: 10. This CDR3 is 14 amino acids long. Germline V gene sequence: CDR1 MGHDK, CDR2 SYGVNS. In nucleotides, the CDR3 is TGTGCCGCCCGTCCTAGCGGGAATGCAGATACGCAGTATTTT. This encodes CAARPSGNADTQYF.

Note on this clonotype: With a much larger clone just one base away, this may be a read error. The chain carries TRBV19 and TRBJ1-2; unclear D gene. This CDR3 comprises 12 residues. Between the trimmed V and J ends, which lost 7 bases and 7 bases, there was a span of 13 bases. Germline lookup yields CDR1 LNHDA and CDR2 SQIVND (reference sequence). DNA of the CDR3: TGTGCCAGTAATATCTCCGGCCGTGGCTACACCTTC. It encodes CASNISGRGYTF.

The chain uses TRBV2 and TRBJ1-1; 11 bases match TRBD1. Trimming removed 3 bases from V and 3 bases from J; junction bases left unmatched: 9. The V gene's germline CDR1 is SNHLY and CDR2 FYNNEI. The CDR3 is made up of 17 amino acids. CDR3 protein: CASSDVGGQGADTEAFF. CDR3 nucleotides: TGTGCCAGCAGTGACGTCGGAGGACAGGGGGCGGACACTGAAGCTTTCTTT.

With respect to this clonotype: This may arise from a read error, as a much more abundant clone is one base away. This chain connects TRBV7-9 to TRBJ2-5; a weak D match, TRBD1 (5 bases). Germline loops: CDR1 SEHNR, CDR2 FQNEAQ (reference sequence). The CDR3 consists of 15 residues. Trimming removed 4 bases from V and 0 bases from J, with 12 bases in between. CDR3 sequence reads: CASSSLGANQETQYF. In nucleotides, the CDR3 is TGTGCCAGCAGCTCGTTAGGGGCGAACCAAGAGACCCAGTACTTC.

This clonotype was counted many times. This sequence joins TRBV20-1 and TRBJ2-3; tentatively, D is TRBD1 (6 bases). In germline, CDR1 is DFQATT, CDR2 SNEGSKA (reference sequence). V lost 5 bases and J lost 5, with 14 bases in between. This CDR3 contains 13 residues. CDR3 protein: CSAPDTGKDTQYF. In DNA form, the CDR3 reads TGCAGTGCTCCCGATACAGGGAAAGATACGCAGTATTTT.

This clonotype was seen at least ten times. The J gene is TRBJ1-5, the V gene TRBV12-3 or TRBV12-4, with 7 bases lining up with TRBD1. The CDR3 consists of 15 residues. The ends lost 6 bases at V and 0 bases at J; junction bases unmatched: 5. The CDR3: CASRIDRDSNQPQHF. The CDR3 DNA is TGTGCCAGCAGAATAGACAGGGATAGCAATCAGCCCCAGCATTTT.

The CDR3 nucleotides read TGTGCCAGCAGCAAGACGGACAGAGACCCCGTTGAAGCTTTCTTT. It translates to CASSKTDRDPVEAFF. The chain recombines TRBV9 with TRBJ1-1, with D maybe TRBD1 (6 bases). V gave up 4 bases and J gave up 7 bases, with 20 bases separating them. CDR3 size: 15 residues. CDR1 is SGDLS and CDR2 is YYNGEE in the germline V gene.

In this sample, this clonotype turned up a few times. The chain links TRBV28 to TRBJ1-5, with 12 bases fitting TRBD1. The CDR3 totals 19 residues. With 5 bases clipped from V and 1 base from J, the junction kept 12 bases outside the gene matches. In germline, CDR1 is MDHEN, CDR2 SYDVKM. The CDR3 reads CASSRDRGQFKYSNQPQHF. CDR3 DNA sequence: TGTGCCAGCAGTCGGGACAGGGGGCAATTTAAGTACAGCAATCAGCCCCAGCATTTT.

This clonotype was seen more than once but under ten times. V usage is TRBV14 and J usage is TRBJ1-2, with 10 bases fitting TRBD1. Germline trimming cut 2 bases from V and 5 bases from J; bases unmatched to any gene: 8. Per germline, CDR1 SGHDN and CDR2 FVKESK. The CDR3 totals 16 residues. The CDR3 nucleotides are TGTGCCAGCAGCCAATCAACCGGGACAGGGGTGTATGGCTACACCTTC. Its protein is CASSQSTGTGVYGYTF.

This chain connects TRBV28 to TRBJ1-4; D ambiguous. Trimming removed 6 bases at V and 8 bases at J, with 13 bases between. Germline CDR1 and CDR2: MDHEN and SYDVKM. The CDR3 spans 13 residues. The CDR3 here is CASSLVRAEKLFF. For the CDR3, the DNA is TGTGCCAGCAGCCTAGTCCGGGCCGAAAAACTGTTTTTT. Full variable domain (remainder filled in from reference TRBV28 and TRBJ1-4): DVKVTQSSRYLVKRTGEKVFLECVQDMDHENMFWYRQDPGLGLRLIYFSYDVKMKEKGDIPEGYSVSREKKERFSLILESASTNQTSMYLCASSLVRAEKLFFGSGTQLSVL.

This clonotype showed up just a few times. The chain couples TRBV7-9 to TRBJ1-4; D not certain. In germline, CDR1 is SEHNR, CDR2 FQNEAQ (reference sequence). The CDR3 has 13 amino acids. V lost 0 bases to trimming and J lost 8 bases, with 7 bases between them. CDR3 protein: CASSLAPEEKLFF. The CDR3 bases are TGTGCCAGCAGCTTAGCCCCCGAGGAAAAACTGTTTTTT. The variable domain in full, with the rest retrieved from reference TRBV7-9 and TRBJ1-4, is DTGVSQNPRHKITKRGQNVTFRCDPISEHNRLYWYRQTLGQGPEFLTYFQNEAQLEKSRLLSDRFSAERPKGSFSTLEIQRTEQGDSAMYLCASSLAPEEKLFFGSGTQLSVL.

This chain connects TRBV30 to TRBJ2-3, with TRBD2 matching over 16 bases. The germline CDR1 and CDR2 sequences are GTSNPN and SVGIG (reference sequence). J lost 2 bases, V lost 0 bases, and 11 bases had no gene match. The CDR3 runs to 20 residues. CDR3 loop: CAWSVSHLGTSGRVTDTQYF. The DNA for the CDR3 is TGTGCCTGGAGTGTATCCCACCTCGGGACTAGCGGGAGGGTCACAGATACGCAGTATTTT.

At least ten counts were recorded for this clonotype. The J gene is TRBJ2-3, the V gene TRBV7-2; TRBD2 is a possible D gene (5 bases). Trimming cost V 8 bases and J 1 base, with 13 bases left between them. The CDR3 loop spans 14 amino acids. CDR1 and CDR2 (germline): SGHTA, FQGNSA. CDR3 nucleotide sequence: TGTGCCAGCCAAGAAATCGGGGGCACAGATACGCAGTATTTT. It specifies CASQEIGGTDTQYF.

This clonotype was counted many times. The V gene is TRBV11-3, the J gene TRBJ1-1; 8 nucleotides align to TRBD1. In germline, CDR1 is SGHNT, CDR2 YENEEA. The CDR3 runs 13 residues. J was trimmed by 4 bases and V by 5 bases; bases with no gene match: 3. The CDR3 sequence: CASSQGAGTEAFF. DNA for the CDR3: TGTGCCAGCAGCCAGGGGGCCGGCACTGAAGCTTTCTTT.

This clonotype was seen repeatedly, ten times or more. The chain recombines TRBV20-1 with TRBJ1-5; D is unresolved. There are 16 residues in the CDR3. The ends were cut back, 3 bases at V and 0 bases at J, with 15 bases in the middle. Looked up from germline, CDR1 is DFQATT and CDR2 is SNEGSKA (reference sequence). The CDR3: CSARGGLQLSNQPQHF. CDR3 nucleotide sequence: TGCAGTGCTAGGGGAGGGTTACAGCTTAGCAATCAGCCCCAGCATTTT.

This clonotype showed up many times. This chain connects TRBV28 to TRBJ2-1; no clear D. CDR3 length equals 12 residues. Trimming shortened V by 5 bases and J by 4 bases, and 6 bases separated the two germline ends. Germline lookup yields CDR1 MDHEN and CDR2 SYDVKM. The CDR3 here is CASSGNYNEQFF. The CDR3 DNA follows: TGTGCCAGCAGTGGAAATTACAATGAGCAGTTCTTC.

V is TRBV29-1 and J is TRBJ1-4; maybe TRBD1 (6 bases). The germline V gene encodes CDR1 SQVTM and CDR2 ANQGSEA. The CDR3 extends over 12 amino acids. The V end was cut by 4 bases, the J end by 6 bases, with 9 bases between. CDR3 nucleotide sequence: TGCAGCGTTGCGGAGGGGGATGAAAAACTGTTTTTT. Translated, it gives CSVAEGDEKLFF.